This T cell receptor beta chain was retrieved from a study of blood T cells in healthy people across ages. Findings and caveats of the study: Age advanced and TCR beta diversity per million T cells fell, roughly linearly.

Turning to this clonotype: Its antigen is not known.

The CDR3 consists of 15 residues. V gave up 3 bases and J gave up 6 bases; unmatched junction bases: 9. Combining a sample-barcoded 5' primer with a J-beta primer mix, a second PCR ran for about 6 to 12 cycles. TCRdb processed the 5' RACE reads anew with MiXCR; each CDR3 protein has one entry. The sample shows about 830,000 distinct CDR3 sequences, 62% of them seen only once. The chain couples TRBV12-3 or TRBV12-4 to TRBJ2-3; 7 nucleotides line up with TRBD2. The clonotype comes from a man aged 30 to 39 in good health. The sample consisted of blood. Here the CDR3 DNA reads TGTGCCAGCAGTTTCCTAGCGGTGAGTTCGGATACGCAGTATTTT. Its translation: CASSFLAVSSDTQYF.